Presented here are 13 T cell receptor beta chains from one specimen sequenced in a study of T-cell reconstitution after alpha-beta-depleted transplantation in children. The TCRbeta library was prepared with unique molecular identifiers. TCRdb used MiXCR to reprocess the PCR reads, holding one entry per CDR3 protein. The sample has roughly 28,000 distinct CDR3 sequences, roughly 19% seen once. The sequencing used PBMCs, mostly from graft donor cells, collected 60 days after TCRalphabeta/CD19-depleted stem cell transplant. The source is a male patient aged 2 to 10 who had a stem cell transplant for acute lymphoblastic leukemia, so the T cells may come from the graft donor.

This clonotype turned up a few times. The germline gene is not matched at one end of the junction; a read error may be the cause. This sequence joins TRBV7-9 and TRBJ1-1; perhaps TRBD1 as D (5 bases). Germline values: CDR1 SEHNR, CDR2 FQNEAQ (reference sequence). The CDR3 totals 14 residues. CDR3: CASSLSGLVAEVFF. CDR3 nucleotides: TGTGCCAGCAGCTTATCAGGGTTAGTCGCTGAAGTTTTCTTT.

In this sample, this clonotype is medium-sized (0.01 to 0.1%). The V and J genes are TRBV9 and TRBJ2-1; TRBD2 aligns across 11 bases. There are 14 residues in the CDR3. Germline V gene sequence: CDR1 SGDLS, CDR2 YYNGEE. V was clipped by 1 base and J by 14 bases; unmatched bases: 8. CDR3 sequence reads: CASSVRLAGFIEFF. DNA for the CDR3: TGTGCCAGCAGCGTAAGACTAGCGGGGTTTATCGAGTTCTTC.

This clonotype was detected ten times or more. The chain carries TRBV18 and TRBJ2-1; D perhaps matches TRBD1 (5 bases). The CDR3 runs to 13 residues. Germline V gene lookup returns CDR1 KGHSH and CDR2 LQKENI. Trimming took 6 bases from V and 8 from J, leaving 14 bases between them. The CDR3 region is CASSLRTTDEQFF. The CDR3 DNA follows: TGTGCCAGCTCTTTAAGGACAACGGATGAGCAGTTCTTC.

The V and J genes are TRBV20-1 and TRBJ1-3; D might be TRBD1 (5 bases). V gave up 7 bases and J gave up 11 bases, with 18 bases separating them. CDR1 DFQATT and CDR2 SNEGSKA come from the germline V gene (reference sequence). The CDR3 runs to 12 residues. CDR3 sequence: CSVRVQGPAIYF. The DNA of the CDR3 is TGCAGTGTTAGGGTCCAGGGTCCGGCCATATATTTT.

This clonotype is labeled as medium-sized (0.01 to 0.1%). This chain uses TRBV12-3 or TRBV12-4 with TRBJ1-5; 8 bases align to TRBD1. This CDR3 comprises 16 residues. V gave up 5 bases and J gave up 6 bases; unmatched junction bases: 12. In nucleotides, the CDR3 is TGTGCCAGCAGTCCGCGGACAGGGAACGAAGGTCAGCCCCAGCATTTT. Amino acid sequence: CASSPRTGNEGQPQHF.

This clonotype was observed a few times. The rearrangement joins TRBV2 to TRBJ2-1; D is possibly TRBD2 (7 bases). The CDR3 extends over 12 amino acids. Trimming shortened V by 6 bases and J by 9 bases, and 12 bases separated the two germline ends. Germline V CDR1 and CDR2: SNHLY, FYNNEI. The CDR3 spells CASSKGGSEQFF. The CDR3 nucleotides are TGTGCCAGCAGCAAGGGGGGGAGTGAGCAGTTCTTC.

This clonotype was found a few times. The chain links TRBV29-1 to TRBJ2-2; a weak D match, TRBD1 (6 bases). The V gene's germline CDR1 is SQVTM and CDR2 ANQGSEA. Deletions cut 6 bases from V and 1 base from J, with 12 bases between. This CDR3 is built from 14 residues. In nucleotides, the CDR3 is TGCAGCGTCCTGGGACATAAGAACACCGGGGAGCTGTTTTTT. It is translated as CSVLGHKNTGELFF.

By frequency in the sample, this clonotype is medium-sized (0.01 to 0.1%). The V call is TRBV5-1, the J call TRBJ2-2, with TRBD1 identical over 8 bases. Trimming took 4 bases from V and 6 from J; bases not matched to a gene: 5. Germline V gives CDR1 SGHRS, CDR2 YFSETQ. CDR3 length: 14 amino acids. The CDR3 region has the DNA TGCGCCAGCAGCCCAGGGGGCGCTTCCGGGGAGCTGTTTTTT. It translates to CASSPGGASGELFF.

V gene TRBV5-1 combines with J gene TRBJ2-5, with 12 nucleotides matching TRBD2. The CDR3 extends over 14 amino acids. The junction had 0 bases not matched to a gene; V was cut back by 4 bases and J by 2 bases. Germline-derived CDR1 and CDR2 are SGHRS and YFSETQ. The CDR3 sequence is CASSGTSGQETQYF. The CDR3 bases are TGCGCCAGCAGCGGGACTAGCGGGCAAGAGACCCAGTACTTC. Together with reference TRBV5-1 and TRBJ2-5, the CDR3 gives the full variable domain: KAGVTQTPRYLIKTRGQQVTLSCSPISGHRSVSWYQQTPGQGLQFLFEYFSETQRNKGNFPGRFSGRQFSNSRSEMNVSTLELGDSALYLCASSGTSGQETQYFGPGTRLLVL.

This clonotype was detected many times. The genes are TRBV2 and TRBJ2-2; 7 bases line up with TRBD2. The germline CDR1 and CDR2 sequences are SNHLY and FYNNEI. With V trimmed by 4 bases and J by 0 bases, 11 bases remained unmatched. This CDR3 is 18 amino acids long. DNA of the CDR3: TGTGCCAGCAGTGTTGATCTTCCGCGGGGGACGAACACCGGGGAGCTGTTTTTT. Translating gives CASSVDLPRGTNTGELFF.

This clonotype was seen at least ten times. The rearrangement uses TRBV27 and TRBJ1-2; D is perhaps TRBD1 (5 bases). This CDR3 region has 13 residues. Trimming took 7 bases from V and 4 from J, leaving 13 bases between them. In germline, CDR1 is MNHEY, CDR2 SMNVEV (reference sequence). CDR3 amino acids: CASTRDGSYGYTF. CDR3 nucleotides: TGTGCCAGCACCCGGGACGGATCCTATGGCTACACCTTC.

This clonotype was recorded once. The V and J genes are TRBV20-1 and TRBJ1-1; TRBD1 agrees at 7 bases. Per the germline V gene, CDR1 is DFQATT and CDR2 is SNEGSKA (reference sequence). J lost 1 base, V lost 1 base, and 6 bases had no gene match. The CDR3 runs to 15 residues. CDR3 loop: CSARVAGGGNTEAFF. For the CDR3, the DNA is TGCAGTGCTAGAGTGGCAGGGGGGGGGAACACTGAAGCTTTCTTT.

This clonotype was seen a few times. The chain is built from TRBV29-1 and TRBJ2-1; D perhaps matches TRBD1 (6 bases). V was trimmed by 4 bases and J by 6 bases, leaving 31 bases between them. CDR1 and CDR2 (germline): SQVTM, ANQGSEA. The CDR3 runs to 19 residues. The CDR3 reads CSVVRRFMGYRVSGNEQFF. The CDR3 bases are TGCAGCGTTGTCCGCAGGTTCATGGGATACAGGGTATCGGGCAATGAGCAGTTCTTC.